This paragraph covers one T cell receptor (beta chain) sequence. A junction boundary mismatches the germline segment, possibly from a read error. Amplification of TCR beta used genomic DNA extracted from peripheral blood. The CDR3 spans 17 residues. In germline, CDR1 is MNHEY, CDR2 SVGEGT. The data stem from a study of T cell repertoires in aging, cancer and after chemotherapy. Study in general: Repeat sampling of healthy donors over several months to years showed clear clonal overlap.

Multiplex touch-down PCR with TRB-A/B primers amplified rearranged V-D-J TRB sequences. TCRdb redid the calling of the multiplex PCR reads with MiXCR, one entry per CDR3 protein. The sample has 10,000 to 13,000 distinct CDR3 sequences; under 30% are singletons. This TCR derives from a human donor in good health. Material for sequencing was blood. The chain has TRBV6-2 or TRBV6-3 and TRBJ2-3; TRBD2 might be the D (6 bases). CDR3 protein: CASKLSLSGVSIDTQYF. The CDR3 nucleotides are TGTGCCAGCAAGCTATCTCTTAGCGGCGTGAGCATAGATACGCAGTATTTT.